This is a list of T cell receptor beta chains from one sample in a study of blood T cell repertoires in COVID-19. The repertoire was sequenced with immunoSEQ multiplex PCR; TCRdb's copy has only in-frame clones and lacks some. The sample holds about 240,000 clones, 80% to 90% seen once. Source material: peripheral blood. The receptors stem from a man in his 60s with acute or convalescent COVID-19. CDR3s include the opening cysteine and the closing phenylalanine or tryptophan.

CDR3 protein	V gene	J gene
CASSQDTYEQYF	TRBV5-1	TRBJ2-7
CASSQQSGANVLGQFF	TRBV3-1/TRBV3-2	TRBJ2-1
CSVDGLGSNLDGYTF	TRBV29-1	TRBJ1-2
CASSETNTNYGYTF	TRBV5-1	TRBJ1-2
CASSEVDRNTEAFF	TRBV25-1	TRBJ1-1
CASFSGRAADTQYF	TRBV19	TRBJ2-3
CASRPARDTEAFF	TRBV12-3/TRBV12-4	TRBJ1-1
CASSLSGTGGSGANVLTF	TRBV5-1	TRBJ2-6
CASSPQGAGAFF	TRBV18	TRBJ1-1
CASSLGEGTEAFF	TRBV5-1	TRBJ1-1
CASGLQGAVSPLHF	TRBV27	TRBJ1-6
CASSSQTGLNEKLFF	TRBV5-1	TRBJ1-4
CASDAGTQLFNYGYTF	TRBV12-5	TRBJ1-2
CATQGQGQETQYF	TRBV24-1	TRBJ2-5
CASSRTGGHQPQHF	TRBV6-5	TRBJ1-5
CASSLGDRVTEAFF	TRBV5-1	TRBJ1-1
CASSESQNEQFF	TRBV10-2	TRBJ2-1
CASRLNRGLLYEQYF	TRBV27	TRBJ2-7
CAISEGLAGAETQYF	TRBV10-3	TRBJ2-5
CASSLEARPNTGELFF	TRBV11-3	TRBJ2-2
CASSLIPGQGTRGDQPQHF	TRBV7-9	TRBJ1-5
CASSFFLTGGFAEAFF	TRBV6-5	TRBJ1-1
CASSLQLNTEAFF	TRBV7-3	TRBJ1-1
CASSPPAGGRNGNTIYF	TRBV7-2	TRBJ1-3
CASSRIAGGRYNEQFF	TRBV14	TRBJ2-1
CASSRASNQPQHF	TRBV19	TRBJ1-5
CASSQLPGGNYNEQFF	TRBV11-2	TRBJ2-1
CASSVRGEQYF	TRBV19	TRBJ2-7